These 15 T cell receptor beta chains came from one sample sequenced in a study of T-cell reconstitution after alpha-beta-depleted transplantation in children. Molecular barcoding with unique molecular identifiers was used for the TCRbeta library. One entry per CDR3 protein results from TCRdb running MiXCR on the PCR reads. The sample yields 450,000 to 550,000 distinct CDR3 sequences, roughly an eighth seen once. Sequenced material: PBMCs, mostly from graft donor cells, taken 180 days after TCRalphabeta/CD19-depleted stem cell transplant. Receptors originate from a female patient aged 2 to 10 who had a stem cell transplant for aplastic anemia, so the T cells may come from the graft donor.

This clonotype occurred many times. The rearrangement links TRBV4-1 to TRBJ2-5; 9 nucleotides align to TRBD2. The length of the CDR3 is 16 residues. Germline V gene lookup returns CDR1 MGHRA and CDR2 YSYEKL. With V trimmed by 3 bases and J by 1 base, 6 bases remained unmatched. In nucleotides, the CDR3 is TGCGCCAGCAGCCATTTCCTGACTAGCGGCCAAGAGACCCAGTACTTC. It encodes CASSHFLTSGQETQYF.

This clonotype was picked up many times. The chain uses TRBV16 and TRBJ2-7; D remains ambiguous. The CDR3 is made up of 14 amino acids. V was clipped by 2 bases and J by 0 bases, with 8 bases between them. The germline V gene has CDR1 KGHSY and CDR2 FQNENV. The CDR3, as DNA: TGTGCCAGCAGCCAAAACCTTCCCTCCTACGAGCAGTACGTC. Its protein product is CASSQNLPSYEQYV.

This chain uses TRBV5-1 with TRBJ1-2; 11 bases map to TRBD1. Unmatched junction bases numbered 4, after V lost 2 bases and J lost 4 bases. This CDR3 comprises 15 residues. CDR1 is SGHRS and CDR2 is YFSETQ in the germline V gene. The CDR3 is CASSFGTGGSYGYTF. CDR3 bases: TGCGCCAGCAGCTTCGGGACAGGGGGATCCTATGGCTACACCTTC.

Comments on this clonotype: The final CDR3 position lacks the conserved phenylalanine or tryptophan, pointing to a likely read error. No DNA is shown, since the ends of the CDR3 on it are uncertain; the CDR3 is the one TCRdb lists. The genes are TRBV4-1 and TRBJ1-1. The CDR3 spans 15 amino acids, including both terminal residues. Germline CDR1 MGHRA, CDR2 YSYEKL. The CDR3 sequence: CASSQADKVLGNFKV.

As DNA, the CDR3 is TGCAGTGCCATCACGAGGGGGCGGGCCAACAATGAGCAGTTCTTC. Translated: CSAITRGRANNEQFF. This chain links TRBV20-1 with TRBJ2-1; TRBD1 matches 7 bases. V shed 6 bases and J 5 bases; nucleotides not matched to a gene: 13. This CDR3 has 15 amino acids. Germline V gene sequence: CDR1 DFQATT, CDR2 SNEGSKA (reference sequence).

This clonotype was picked up many times. The chain joins TRBV7-8 to TRBJ1-2, with 7 bases lining up with TRBD1. V lost 6 bases to trimming and J lost 7 bases; unmatched junction nucleotides: 14. This CDR3 is built from 15 residues. Looked up from germline, CDR1 is SGHVS and CDR2 is FQNEAQ. Here the CDR3 reads CASSLGVGGASGYTF. DNA for the CDR3: TGTGCCAGCAGTCTCGGGGTAGGGGGCGCGAGTGGCTACACCTTC.

The V and J genes are TRBV18 and TRBJ2-2, with 7 bases fitting TRBD1. With V trimmed by 2 bases and J by 0 bases, 3 bases remained unmatched. Germline CDR1 is KGHSH and CDR2 is LQKENI. The CDR3 runs 16 residues. CDR3 amino acids: CASSPYGTANTGELFF. The CDR3 DNA reads as TGTGCCAGCTCACCATACGGGACAGCGAACACCGGGGAGCTGTTTTTT.

This clonotype was seen only a few times. The chain carries TRBV14 and TRBJ2-3, with 8 bases that match TRBD2. Germline CDR1 SGHDN, CDR2 FVKESK. V was pared by 9 bases and J by 2 bases, with 4 bases of the junction left unmatched. The CDR3 covers 13 residues. The CDR3 is CARTGRVTDTQYF. In nucleotides, the CDR3 is TGTGCCAGGACCGGGAGGGTCACAGATACGCAGTATTTT.

The V and J genes are TRBV15 and TRBJ1-5, with D tentatively TRBD1 (5 bases). V lost 1 base, J lost 1 base, and 11 bases lay in between. The CDR3 runs 16 residues. Germline CDR1 reads LNHNV; CDR2 reads YYDKDF (reference sequence). This CDR3 is CATSRGGQGSNQPQHF. The CDR3 nucleotides are TGTGCCACCAGCAGAGGAGGGCAGGGCAGCAATCAGCCCCAGCATTTT.

This clonotype has just a few counts. The gene calls are TRBV29-1 and TRBJ2-1; D gene unclear. The CDR3 runs to 13 residues. CDR1 is SQVTM and CDR2 is ANQGSEA in the germline V gene. V was pared by 4 bases and J by 10 bases, with 17 bases between. The CDR3 region has the DNA TGCAGCGTTGGTGGCCATCAAACTCGGGAGCAGTTCTTC. It is translated as CSVGGHQTREQFF.

This clonotype was seen ten or more times. The chain joins TRBV5-1 to TRBJ2-1, with unresolved D. With 0 bases removed from V and 6 bases from J, the gap between germline ends came to 7 bases. From germline, CDR1 is SGHRS and CDR2 YFSETQ. The CDR3 is made up of 13 amino acids. CDR3 in amino acids: CASSLGSPNEQFF. The CDR3 DNA is TGCGCCAGCAGCTTGGGGAGCCCCAATGAGCAGTTCTTC.

J is TRBJ2-2 and V is TRBV3-1; perhaps TRBD1 as D (6 bases). Germline values: CDR1 LGHDT, CDR2 YNNKEL (reference sequence). The CDR3 totals 16 residues. Between the trimmed V and J ends, which lost 0 bases and 4 bases, there was a span of 12 bases. The CDR3 loop reads CASSQEGTILTGELFF. CDR3 nucleotides: TGTGCCAGCAGCCAAGAAGGGACAATTCTCACCGGGGAGCTGTTTTTT.

This clonotype was counted between two and nine times. The J gene is TRBJ2-1, the V gene TRBV7-9; 9 bases agree with TRBD2. CDR1 is SEHNR and CDR2 is FQNEAQ in the germline V gene (reference sequence). The CDR3 length is 15 residues. V gave up 2 bases and J gave up 4 bases; unmatched junction bases: 3. The CDR3 protein is CASSLPLAGYNEQFF. The CDR3 DNA sequence: TGTGCCAGCAGCTTACCCCTAGCGGGGTACAATGAGCAGTTCTTC.

The chain combines TRBV7-8 with TRBJ2-4, with D uncertain. V lost 1 base and J lost 0, with 7 bases in between. This CDR3 contains 15 residues. Looked up from germline, CDR1 is SGHVS and CDR2 is FQNEAQ. The CDR3 reads CASSLDRVAKNIQYF. The CDR3 coding sequence is TGTGCCAGCAGCTTAGATCGCGTAGCCAAAAACATTCAGTACTTC.

This clonotype was observed a handful of times. CDR3 DNA: TGCGCCAGCAGTGAGATGGCTTACGAGCAGTACTTC. Residues: CASSEMAYEQYF. The V gene is TRBV10-2, the J gene TRBJ2-7, with no clear D. The germline V gene has CDR1 WSHSY and CDR2 SAAADI. This CDR3 region has 12 residues. Trimming took 2 bases from V and 4 from J, leaving 6 bases between them.